This is a list of T cell receptor beta chains from one sample in a study of graft-versus-host responses after intestinal transplantation. TCRdb's table, derived via immunoSEQ multiplex PCR, lists solely in-frame clones and lacks some. The sample gives around 15,000 clones, about three fifths of which show up once; roughly 12% is in the top ten. This sample comprised ileum tissue, obtained 524 days after transplant. Every receptor here comes from a human patient who received an intestinal transplant, so some T cells may come from the graft donor. The CDR3 runs from the conserved cysteine through the conserved F or W. The D gene is left open where the match is weak. Clone size is shown for a subset of rows, as once, few, many or a class of expanded clone.

J gene	D gene	V gene	clone size	CDR3 protein	CDR3 DNA
TRBJ2-7	TRBD1	TRBV6-1	NA	CASSADRGGIEQYF	TGTGCCAGCAGTGCCGACAGGGGTGGAATCGAGCAGTACTTC
TRBJ2-7	TRBD1	TRBV18	few	CASSPGTAYEQYF	TGTGCCAGCTCACCCGGGACAGCCTACGAGCAGTACTTC
TRBJ1-2	TRBD1	TRBV10-3	NA	CAISVQGAPDGYTF	TGTGCCATCAGCGTACAGGGGGCGCCAGATGGCTACACCTTC
TRBJ1-4	NA	TRBV21-1	few	CASSNGILPEKLFF	TGTGCCAGCAGCAACGGGATTTTGCCGGAAAAACTGTTTTTT
TRBJ1-1	NA	TRBV7-2	NA	CASSFGGREAFF	TGTGCCAGCAGCTTCGGTGGGCGAGAAGCTTTCTTT
TRBJ1-6	TRBD1	TRBV2	NA	CAGGQGRTYNSPLHF	TGTGCCGGCGGACAGGGGAGGACATATAATTCACCCCTCCACTTT
TRBJ2-7	TRBD1	TRBV20-1	few	CSATGGWEQYF	TGCAGTGCTACAGGGGGCTGGGAGCAGTACTTC
TRBJ1-5	NA	TRBV6-4	NA	CATTQALVHQPQHF	TGTGCCACCACTCAGGCTCTCGTCCATCAGCCCCAGCATTTT
TRBJ1-5	NA	TRBV30	NA	CAWSAIGTQNQPQHF	TGTGCCTGGAGCGCTATAGGGACACAGAATCAGCCCCAGCATTTT
TRBJ2-5	NA	TRBV4-3	NA	CASSQDWGVRETQYF	TGCGCCAGCAGCCAAGATTGGGGGGTCCGAGAGACCCAGTACTTC
TRBJ1-6	TRBD1	TRBV27	few	CASRQSGQLNSPLHF	TGTGCCAGCAGACAATCGGGACAGCTGAATTCACCCCTCCACTTT
TRBJ2-1	TRBD2	TRBV10-1	once	CAPKWGLEPNEQFF	TGCGCCCCTAAATGGGGACTAGAGCCCAATGAGCAGTTCTTC
TRBJ2-4	TRBD1	TRBV7-9	NA	CASSLAGQGYIQYF	TGTGCCAGCAGCTTAGCGGGACAGGGTTACATTCAGTACTTC
TRBJ1-6	NA	TRBV5-8	NA	CASSSGGQHSPLHF	TGTGCCAGCAGCTCTGGCGGACAACATTCACCCCTCCACTTT
TRBJ2-7	TRBD1	TRBV7-9	NA	CASSTGGWEQYF	TGTGCCAGCAGCACAGGGGGCTGGGAGCAGTACTTC
TRBJ2-3	NA	TRBV6-4	NA	CASSGGSTDTQYF	TGTGCCAGCAGCGGGGGATCCACAGATACGCAGTATTTT
TRBJ2-2	NA	TRBV30	NA	CAWSDISGTVSGELFF	TGTGCCTGGAGTGATATCTCGGGGACTGTATCCGGGGAGCTGTTTTTT
TRBJ2-7	TRBD2	TRBV6-6	NA	CASSPQRGTIDEQYF	TGTGCCAGCAGTCCCCAGCGGGGGACTATCGACGAGCAGTACTTC
TRBJ2-1	TRBD2	TRBV5-1	NA	CASSWTSGKYNEQFF	TGCGCCAGCAGCTGGACTAGCGGGAAGTACAATGAGCAGTTCTTC
TRBJ2-2	NA	TRBV5-6	NA	CASSPIDSSGELFF	TGTGCCAGCAGTCCGATTGACAGCTCCGGGGAGCTGTTTTTT
TRBJ2-7	TRBD1	TRBV4-3	NA	CASSQAGGEQYF	TGCGCCAGCAGCCAAGCAGGGGGCGAGCAGTACTTC
TRBJ2-5	TRBD1	TRBV10-2	NA	CASSDDRGRETQYF	TGCGCCAGCAGTGATGACAGGGGGCGAGAGACCCAGTACTTC
TRBJ1-2	NA	TRBV13	NA	CASSSGPSGAYTF	TGTGCCAGCAGCTCCGGACCTTCGGGAGCCTACACCTTC
TRBJ2-2	NA	TRBV4-3	NA	CASSPGYTGELFF	TGCGCCAGCAGCCCCGGGTACACCGGGGAGCTGTTTTTT
TRBJ2-1	TRBD2	TRBV11-2	NA	CASSRTSGVLYNEQFF	TGTGCCAGCAGCCGGACTAGCGGGGTCCTCTACAATGAGCAGTTCTTC
TRBJ1-6	NA	TRBV5-6	once	CASSLGRGYSPLHF	TGTGCCAGCAGCTTGGGCAGGGGCTATTCACCCCTCCACTTT
TRBJ2-2	TRBD2	TRBV7-6	few	CASSLVVSGGADSGELFF	TGTGCCAGCAGCTTAGTGGTTAGCGGGGGGGCCGACTCCGGGGAGCTGTTTTTT
TRBJ2-7	TRBD2	TRBV18	NA	CASSPPPQRGGSSYEQYF	TGTGCCAGCTCACCCCCGCCCCAGCGGGGGGGGAGCTCCTACGAGCAGTACTTC
TRBJ2-2	TRBD1	TRBV5-1	NA	CASSPGRAEQGRELFF	TGCGCCAGCAGCCCTGGGCGTGCCGAACAGGGGCGGGAGCTGTTTTTT
TRBJ1-2	TRBD1	TRBV2	NA	CASSPDGTGTYGYTF	TGTGCCAGCAGTCCAGACGGGACAGGGACCTATGGCTACACCTTC
TRBJ2-2	TRBD1	TRBV5-1	NA	CASSNTGGANTGELFF	TGCGCCAGCAGCAATACAGGGGGCGCGAACACCGGGGAGCTGTTTTTT
TRBJ2-5	NA	TRBV7-7	once	CASSLGAAKETQYF	TGTGCCAGCAGCTTAGGGGCAGCTAAAGAGACCCAGTACTTC
TRBJ1-2	NA	TRBV6-5	few	CATIVAFYGYTF	TGTGCCACGATCGTGGCATTCTATGGCTACACCTTC
TRBJ1-2	TRBD1	TRBV7-2	NA	CASSLNQGATYGYTF	TGTGCCAGCAGCTTAAACCAGGGGGCGACCTATGGCTACACCTTC
TRBJ2-3	NA	TRBV7-2	NA	CASTLSTSLGDTQYF	TGTGCCAGCACCCTTTCGACTAGTCTGGGGGATACGCAGTATTTT
TRBJ2-1	TRBD2	TRBV2	medium-sized	CASSDARGAGNEQFF	TGTGCCAGCAGTGATGCGCGGGGGGCGGGCAATGAGCAGTTCTTC
TRBJ2-5	TRBD2	TRBV7-2	NA	CASSLAAGEETQYF	TGTGCCAGCAGCTTAGCGGCGGGGGAAGAGACCCAGTACTTC
TRBJ2-1	NA	TRBV9	NA	CASSVAPSVSYNEQFF	TGTGCCAGCAGCGTAGCTCCTAGCGTCTCCTACAATGAGCAGTTCTTC
TRBJ2-7	NA	TRBV10-1	NA	CASSELCRGSYEQYF	TGCGCCAGCAGTGAGCTGTGCAGGGGTTCCTACGAGCAGTACTTC
TRBJ2-1	TRBD2	TRBV4-3	once	CASSRTLALAGGTNEQFF	TGCGCCAGCAGCCGGACTCTCGCACTAGCGGGGGGAACGAATGAGCAGTTCTTC
TRBJ2-4	TRBD2	TRBV10-3	NA	CAISESTSGGIQYF	TGTGCCATCAGTGAGTCGACTAGCGGGGGTATTCAGTACTTC
TRBJ2-3	TRBD1	TRBV7-2	NA	CASSFKGSGRGQGADTQYF	TGTGCCAGCAGCTTCAAAGGGTCGGGGAGAGGACAGGGGGCAGATACGCAGTATTTT
TRBJ1-4	NA	TRBV7-6	few	CASSLAQGSYYSNEKLFF	TGTGCCAGCAGCTTAGCTCAGGGGTCCTACTATTCTAATGAAAAACTGTTTTTT
TRBJ1-6	NA	TRBV6-5	NA	CASSYSYSSYNSPLHF	TGTGCCAGCAGTTACTCCTACAGCTCCTATAATTCACCCCTCCACTTT
TRBJ2-3	TRBD2	TRBV14	NA	CASSQLAGVRTDTQYF	TGTGCCAGCAGCCAGCTAGCGGGGGTCCGCACAGATACGCAGTATTTT
TRBJ2-7	TRBD1	TRBV28	NA	CASSKDRGPYEQYF	TGTGCCAGCAGTAAGGACAGGGGGCCCTACGAGCAGTACTTC